This TCR beta chain is from a study of blood T cell repertoires in COVID-19. This clone was recorded a few times. During active infection, Seattle patients enrolled and were then monitored through disease. Per the original methods: Researchers report that nucleated cell counts were estimated from reference gene primer amplification. The assay was immunoSEQ multiplex PCR, and TCRdb's table has in-frame clones only and misses some. The V and J calls and the clone size are those of that table, but D and trimming were determined from the DNA. The sample holds fewer than 300,000 clones, 90% to 95% seen once. The germline V gene encodes CDR1 SGHTA and CDR2 FQGNSA. With 5 bases clipped from V and 0 bases from J, the junction kept 3 bases outside the gene matches. This CDR3 spans 14 amino acids.

Sequencing input: peripheral blood. This TCR derives from a woman under 40 with COVID-19, enrolled during active disease. The chain carries TRBV7-2 and TRBJ1-1; TRBD1 matches at 7 bases. The CDR3 spells CASSRQGVNTEAFF. CDR3 sequence (DNA): TGTGCCAGCAGCCGGCAGGGGGTGAACACTGAAGCTTTCTTT. The full variable domain, with the rest looked up from reference TRBV7-2 and TRBJ1-1, is GAGVSQSPSNKVTEKGKDVELRCDPISGHTALYWYRQSLGQGLEFLIYFQGNSAPDKSGLPSDRFSAERTGGSVSTLTIQRTQQEDSAVYLCASSRQGVNTEAFFGQGTRLTVV.